The following is a T cell receptor (beta chain) sequence with its context. Its antigen is undetermined. This sample stems from a study of cytomegalovirus exposure and HLA in healthy donors. V was shortened by 0 bases and J by 3 bases, with 10 bases between the two germline ends. Germline lookup yields CDR1 SGHRS and CDR2 YFSETQ. The CDR3 runs 15 residues. Study-wide results and caveats: Among TCR beta chains, those listed as cytomegalovirus-associated numbered approximately 150. About 87% or about 30% of the time was how often most TCR beta V segments were productive, according to an earlier analysis. Later work found that TCR association rates differed between HLA loci; DRB1 had the most and HLA-C the fewest.

The PCR used 60 Vbeta and 13 Jbeta primers. Method: immunoSEQ multiplex PCR; TCRdb's copy keeps in-frame clones and lacks some. The top ten clones hold approximately 2.8% of a sample with over 150,000 clones, roughly 77% of them seen once. The receptor comes from a woman aged 30 to 39 in good health and CMV-seropositive. The V and J genes are TRBV5-1 and TRBJ1-5, with D possibly matching TRBD1 (5 bases). What was sequenced was PBMCs. CDR3 DNA: TGCGCCAGCAGCTTGGCCGGCAGGGCCAATCAGCCCCAGCATTTT. It encodes CASSLAGRANQPQHF.